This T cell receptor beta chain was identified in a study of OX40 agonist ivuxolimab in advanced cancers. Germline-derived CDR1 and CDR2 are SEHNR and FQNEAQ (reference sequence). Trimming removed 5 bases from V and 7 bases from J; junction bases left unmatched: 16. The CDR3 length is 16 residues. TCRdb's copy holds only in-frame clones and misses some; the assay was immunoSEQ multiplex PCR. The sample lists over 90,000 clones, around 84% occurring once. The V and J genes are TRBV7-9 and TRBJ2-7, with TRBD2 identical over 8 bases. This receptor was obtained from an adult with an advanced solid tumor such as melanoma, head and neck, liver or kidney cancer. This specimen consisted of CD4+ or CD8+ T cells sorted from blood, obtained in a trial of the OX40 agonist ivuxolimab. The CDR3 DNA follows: TGTGCCAGCAGCGCCGCTACTAGCGGAAGATATTATGAGCAGTACTTC. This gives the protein CASSAATSGRYYEQYF.